Shown below are 25 T cell receptor beta chains from a single sample sequenced in a study of PD-L1 blockade in urothelial cancer. Profiled with immunoSEQ multiplex PCR; TCRdb holds only in-frame clones, not every one. The profile shows roughly 87,000 clones, roughly 87% of them singletons. The input for sequencing was PBMCs, taken around atezolizumab (anti-PD-L1) treatment. Every receptor here comes from an older woman with urothelial cancer.

In this sample, this clone is medium-sized (0.01 to 0.1%). In DNA form, the CDR3 reads TGTGCCAGCAGCACTAGCGGGAGCCCGATCTACGAGCAGTACTTC. Amino acid sequence: CASSTSGSPIYEQYF. The chain has TRBV7-9 and TRBJ2-7, with 11 positions matching TRBD2. Trimming at V came to 5 bases and at J to 3 bases, leaving 6 bases not matched to a gene. Looked up from germline, CDR1 is SEHNR and CDR2 is FQNEAQ (reference sequence). The CDR3 is 15 residues long. Drawing the rest from reference TRBV7-9 and TRBJ2-7, the complete variable domain is DTGVSQNPRHKITKRGQNVTFRCDPISEHNRLYWYRQTLGQGPEFLTYFQNEAQLEKSRLLSDRFSAERPKGSFSTLEIQRTEQGDSAMYLCASSTSGSPIYEQYFGPGTRLTVT.

The genes are TRBV29-1 and TRBJ2-7; 9 bases align to TRBD1. CDR3 length: 14 residues. CDR1 is SQVTM and CDR2 is ANQGSEA in the germline V gene. Losses at the gene ends were 1 base for V and 6 bases for J; bases not matched to a gene: 7. CDR3 residues: CSVEVTGGLPEQYF. The CDR3 bases are TGCAGCGTTGAAGTAACAGGGGGCCTCCCCGAGCAGTACTTC.

The chain combines TRBV5-4 with TRBJ2-3; 7 nucleotides agree with TRBD2. Trimming took 4 bases from V and 0 from J; bases not matched to a gene: 5. The CDR3 length is 15 residues. Germline V gene sequence: CDR1 SGHNT, CDR2 YYREEE (reference sequence). The CDR3 here is CASSALADSTDTQYF. DNA of the CDR3: TGTGCCAGCAGCGCCCTAGCGGATAGCACAGATACGCAGTATTTT.

Only a few counts were recorded for this clone. The rearrangement uses TRBV4-2 and TRBJ1-1; 10 nucleotides align to TRBD1. Germline assignment: CDR1 LGHNA and CDR2 YNFKEQ. CDR3 length: 20 amino acids. Trimming took 4 bases from V and 1 from J; bases not matched to a gene: 18. The CDR3 reads CASSLLAGGQGPLTNTEAFF. CDR3 DNA: TGTGCCAGCAGCCTACTGGCCGGGGGACAGGGGCCCTTAACGAACACTGAAGCTTTCTTT.

The chain couples TRBV5-1 to TRBJ2-3, with D perhaps matching TRBD2 (6 bases). From germline, CDR1 is SGHRS and CDR2 YFSETQ. V shed 7 bases and J shed 2 bases, with 14 bases lying between them. The CDR3 has 14 residues. The CDR3 loop reads CASQEGRVTDTQYF. The CDR3 DNA reads as TGCGCCAGCCAGGAGGGCCGGGTCACAGATACGCAGTATTTT.

The rearrangement links TRBV6-1 to TRBJ2-7; TRBD1 aligns across 12 bases. The germline V gene encodes CDR1 MNHNS and CDR2 SASEGT. J gave up 4 bases and V 7 bases, and 8 bases lay outside the gene matches. The CDR3 has 15 amino acids. DNA for the CDR3: TGTGCCAGCACTCACCGGGACAGGGGGCTGTACGAGCAGTACTTC. Translation: CASTHRDRGLYEQYF.

This clone has only one observation. The chain has TRBV9 and TRBJ2-5, with 7 bases fitting TRBD2. In germline, CDR1 is SGDLS, CDR2 YYNGEE. V shed 0 bases, J shed 3 bases, and the junction held 5 bases outside the gene matches. The CDR3 spans 15 residues. The CDR3 region has the DNA TGTGCCAGCAGCGTAGTCGGGGCGGGAGAAGAGACCCAGTACTTC. Amino acid sequence: CASSVVGAGEETQYF.

V and J are TRBV5-5 and TRBJ1-5; maybe TRBD1 (6 bases). The ends were cut back, 0 bases at V and 6 bases at J, with 13 bases in the middle. The germline CDR1 and CDR2 sequences are SGHKS and YYEKEE (reference sequence). The CDR3 runs 15 residues. This CDR3 is CASSLGAGDLQPQHF. As DNA, the CDR3 is TGTGCCAGCAGCTTGGGGGCAGGGGATCTTCAGCCCCAGCATTTT.

The chain has TRBV30 and TRBJ2-1; D perhaps matches TRBD2 (7 bases). V lost 0 bases to trimming and J lost 15 bases, with 12 bases between them. The CDR3 is 11 amino acids. Per the germline V gene, CDR1 is GTSNPN and CDR2 is SVGIG (reference sequence). The CDR3 DNA follows: TGTGCCTGGAGTGTGGGGGGGCCTCGGTTCTTC. Its translation is CAWSVGGPRFF.

This clone showed up just once. The V and J genes are TRBV10-2 and TRBJ2-3; possibly TRBD1 for D (6 bases). CDR1 is WSHSY and CDR2 is SAAADI in the germline V gene. The CDR3 consists of 14 residues. The V end was cut by 6 bases, the J end by 3 bases, with 13 bases between. CDR3 DNA sequence: TGCGCCAGCAGAGTCAACAGGGTTACAGATACGCAGTATTTT. This gives the protein CASRVNRVTDTQYF.

The CDR3 nucleotides read TGTGCTAGTGGTTTGGTACGGGACAGGGAGTGGTTGCCCCAGCATTTT. Amino acids: CASGLVRDREWLPQHF. The rearrangement joins TRBV12-5 to TRBJ1-5; 9 bases map to TRBD1. The V gene's germline CDR1 is LGHNT and CDR2 FRNRAP. V lost 0 bases to trimming and J lost 9 bases; unmatched junction nucleotides: 9. There are 16 residues in the CDR3.

The rearrangement uses TRBV4-2 and TRBJ1-4; D is perhaps TRBD1 (5 bases). Trimming left V 1 base short and J 4 bases short, with 10 bases between. CDR3 length: 15 amino acids. Germline CDR1 and CDR2: LGHNA and YNFKEQ. CDR3 sequence reads: CASSQGPGFNEKLFF. CDR3 bases: TGTGCCAGCAGCCAAGGGCCAGGGTTTAATGAAAAACTGTTTTTT.

This clone was seen a handful of times. This chain connects TRBV11-2 to TRBJ2-7; tentatively, D is TRBD1 (6 bases). CDR1 is SGHAT and CDR2 is FQNNGV in the germline V gene. Trimming took 2 bases from V and 4 from J, leaving 6 bases between them. The CDR3 runs to 12 residues. CDR3: CASSLQGYEQYF. Here the CDR3 DNA reads TGTGCCAGCAGCTTACAGGGGTACGAGCAGTACTTC.

This sequence joins TRBV7-7 and TRBJ2-1, with TRBD2 identical over 9 bases. Germline lookup yields CDR1 SSHAT and CDR2 FNYEAQ (reference sequence). V trimming: 5 bases; J trimming: 8 bases; junction bases outside the gene matches: 13. The CDR3 has 16 residues. Written as DNA, the CDR3 is TGTGCCAGCAGCCAAACCGCTAGCGGGAATGTCGATGAGCAGTTCTTC. Protein sequence: CASSQTASGNVDEQFF.

The V gene is TRBV15, the J gene TRBJ2-7, with D hard to call. CDR3 length equals 14 residues. Looked up from germline, CDR1 is LNHNV and CDR2 is YYDKDF (reference sequence). The V end was cut by 1 base, the J end by 1 base, with 8 bases between. CDR3 region: CATSRVDGSYEQYF. CDR3 nucleotides: TGTGCCACCAGCAGAGTCGACGGGTCCTACGAGCAGTACTTC.

The genes are TRBV5-1 and TRBJ2-5, with 7 bases that match TRBD2. Trimming cost V 2 bases and J 2 bases; bases outside gene matches: 3. This CDR3 has 14 amino acids. Germline V gene data show CDR1 as SGHRS and CDR2 as YFSETQ. The CDR3 sequence is CASSFGGGQETQYF. For the CDR3, the DNA is TGCGCCAGCAGCTTTGGGGGGGGGCAAGAGACCCAGTACTTC.

This rearrangement joins TRBV4-3 to TRBJ1-3, with a possible D match to TRBD1 (6 bases). Deletions cut 1 base from V and 2 bases from J, with 15 bases between. CDR3 length equals 17 residues. Germline V lookup: CDR1 LGHNA, CDR2 YSLEER. CDR3 protein: CASSQAFAGATGNTIYF. CDR3 nucleotides: TGCGCCAGCAGCCAAGCTTTTGCGGGGGCGACTGGAAACACCATATATTTT.

This chain links TRBV18 with TRBJ2-7, with TRBD1 as a possible D gene (5 bases). This CDR3 has 18 residues. The germline V gene encodes CDR1 KGHSH and CDR2 LQKENI. V dropped 3 bases and J dropped 5 bases, with 26 bases sitting between them. CDR3 sequence reads: CASSPTLGREGQGNEQYF. CDR3 DNA: TGTGCCAGCTCACCCACCCTAGGCAGGGAAGGTCAAGGCAACGAGCAGTACTTC. Full variable domain (missing parts from reference TRBV18 and TRBJ2-7): NAGVMQNPRHLVRRRGQEARLRCSPMKGHSHVYWYRQLPEEGLKFMVYLQKENIIDESGMPKERFSAEFPKEGPSILRIQQVVRGDSAAYFCASSPTLGREGQGNEQYFGPGTRLTVT.

The genes are TRBV7-2 and TRBJ2-5; TRBD2 matches at 8 bases. J gave up 5 bases and V 2 bases, and 4 bases lay outside the gene matches. Germline V gives CDR1 SGHTA, CDR2 FQGNSA. CDR3 length: 14 residues. The CDR3 spells CASSLLAGVETQYF. The CDR3 DNA reads as TGTGCCAGCAGCTTACTAGCGGGTGTGGAGACCCAGTACTTC. Filled out from reference TRBV7-2 and TRBJ2-5, the complete variable domain reads GAGVSQSPSNKVTEKGKDVELRCDPISGHTALYWYRQSLGQGLEFLIYFQGNSAPDKSGLPSDRFSAERTGGSVSTLTIQRTQQEDSAVYLCASSLLAGVETQYFGPGTRLLVL.

V usage is TRBV7-2 and J usage is TRBJ2-7, with D perhaps TRBD2 (6 bases). Germline CDR1 reads SGHTA; CDR2 reads FQGNSA. Trimming shortened V by 4 bases and J by 0 bases, and 19 bases separated the two germline ends. CDR3 size: 17 residues. CDR3 sequence: CASSSLGSRDFSYEQYF. DNA of the CDR3: TGTGCCAGCAGCTCTTTAGGCTCCAGGGACTTCTCCTACGAGCAGTACTTC.

The chain carries TRBV13 and TRBJ2-2, with 8 bases identical to TRBD2. The CDR3 loop spans 15 amino acids. Looked up from germline, CDR1 is PRHDT and CDR2 is FYEKMQ (reference sequence). The V segment lost 5 bases and the J segment 3 bases; nucleotides outside the gene matches: 5. The CDR3 protein is CASSPGRAYTGELFF. The CDR3 coding sequence is TGTGCCAGCAGCCCCGGGAGGGCCTACACCGGGGAGCTGTTTTTT.

The V gene is TRBV11-2, the J gene TRBJ1-5; 8 bases map to TRBD1. The CDR3 has 13 amino acids. The V segment lost 5 bases and the J segment 6 bases; nucleotides outside the gene matches: 3. Germline V lookup: CDR1 SGHAT, CDR2 FQNNGV. The CDR3 DNA reads TGTGCCAGCAGCCAGGGGGCACGTCAGCCCCAGCATTTT. It encodes CASSQGARQPQHF.

The V call is TRBV7-2, the J call TRBJ2-7, with a possible D match to TRBD1 (6 bases). The CDR3 totals 15 residues. Trimming took off 3 bases at V and 3 bases at J, with 15 bases between the two ends. Germline values: CDR1 SGHTA, CDR2 FQGNSA. CDR3 residues: CASSLATGYRYEQYF. In DNA form, the CDR3 reads TGTGCCAGCAGCTTGGCTACAGGGTACCGCTACGAGCAGTACTTC.

The rearrangement links TRBV28 to TRBJ1-2; TRBD1 is a possible D gene (6 bases). This CDR3 has 14 amino acids. With 8 bases removed from V and 3 bases from J, the gap between germline ends came to 16 bases. Germline lookup yields CDR1 MDHEN and CDR2 SYDVKM. The CDR3 DNA reads TGTGCCAGCCGACGGGGGGCGCGGTACTATGGCTACACCTTC. As protein: CASRRGARYYGYTF.

This clone appeared a single time. V usage is TRBV5-1 and J usage is TRBJ1-2; maybe TRBD1 (6 bases). V shed 7 bases and J shed 3 bases, with 16 bases lying between them. Germline V gene lookup returns CDR1 SGHRS and CDR2 YFSETQ. This CDR3 has 14 residues. The CDR3 loop is CASSLGQTYYGYTF. CDR3 nucleotides: TGCGCCAGCTCCCTAGGACAGACATACTATGGCTACACCTTC.